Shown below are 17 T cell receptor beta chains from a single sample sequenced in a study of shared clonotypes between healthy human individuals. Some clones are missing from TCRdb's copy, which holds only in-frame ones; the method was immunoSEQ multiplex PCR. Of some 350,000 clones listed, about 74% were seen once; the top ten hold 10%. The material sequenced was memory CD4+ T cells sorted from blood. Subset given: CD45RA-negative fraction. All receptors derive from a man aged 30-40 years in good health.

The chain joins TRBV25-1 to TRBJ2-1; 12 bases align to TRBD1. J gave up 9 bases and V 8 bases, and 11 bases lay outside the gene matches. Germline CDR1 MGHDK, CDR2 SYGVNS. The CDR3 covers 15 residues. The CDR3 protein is CASVEPGQGAGEQFF. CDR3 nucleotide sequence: TGTGCCAGCGTGGAACCGGGACAGGGGGCGGGTGAGCAGTTCTTC.

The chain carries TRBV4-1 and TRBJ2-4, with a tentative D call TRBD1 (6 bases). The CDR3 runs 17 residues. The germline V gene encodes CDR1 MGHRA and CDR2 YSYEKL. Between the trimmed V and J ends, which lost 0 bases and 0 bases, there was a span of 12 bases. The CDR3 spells CASSQDSGAIAKNIQYF. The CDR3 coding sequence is TGCGCCAGCAGCCAAGATTCAGGGGCTATAGCCAAAAACATTCAGTACTTC.

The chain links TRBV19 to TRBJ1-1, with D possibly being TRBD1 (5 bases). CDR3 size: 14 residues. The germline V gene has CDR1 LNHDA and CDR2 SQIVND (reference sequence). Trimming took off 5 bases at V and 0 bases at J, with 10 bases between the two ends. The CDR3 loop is CASSPTGLNTEAFF. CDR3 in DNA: TGTGCCAGTAGTCCCACAGGCTTGAACACTGAAGCTTTCTTT.

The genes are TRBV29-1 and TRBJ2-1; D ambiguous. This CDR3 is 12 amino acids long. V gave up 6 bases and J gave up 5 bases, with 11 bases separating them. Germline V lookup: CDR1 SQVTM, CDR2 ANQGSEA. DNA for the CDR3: TGCAGCGTAGAACGGATAGACAATGAGCAGTTCTTC. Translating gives CSVERIDNEQFF.

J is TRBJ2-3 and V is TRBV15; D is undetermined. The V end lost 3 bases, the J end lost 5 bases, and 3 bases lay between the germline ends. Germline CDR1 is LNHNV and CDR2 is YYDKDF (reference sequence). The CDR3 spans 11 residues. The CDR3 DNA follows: TGTGCCACCAGCAGGATAGATACGCAGTATTTT. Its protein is CATSRIDTQYF.

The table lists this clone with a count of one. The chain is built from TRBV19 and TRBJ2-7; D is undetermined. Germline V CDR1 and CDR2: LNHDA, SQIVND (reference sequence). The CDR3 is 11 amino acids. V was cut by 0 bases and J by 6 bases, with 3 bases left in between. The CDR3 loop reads CASSIDSEQYF. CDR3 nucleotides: TGTGCCAGTAGTATAGATTCCGAGCAGTACTTC.

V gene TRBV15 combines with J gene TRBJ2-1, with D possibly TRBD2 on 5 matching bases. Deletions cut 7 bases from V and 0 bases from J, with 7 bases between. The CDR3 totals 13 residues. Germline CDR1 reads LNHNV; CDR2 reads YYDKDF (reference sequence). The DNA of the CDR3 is TGTGCCACCATCGGGGACTCCTACAATGAGCAGTTCTTC. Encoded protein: CATIGDSYNEQFF.

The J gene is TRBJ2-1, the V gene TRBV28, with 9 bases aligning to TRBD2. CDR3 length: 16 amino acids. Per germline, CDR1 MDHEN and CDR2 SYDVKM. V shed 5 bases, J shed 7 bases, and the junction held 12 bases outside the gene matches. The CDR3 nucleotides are TGTGCCAGCAGTATTTTTAGCGGGAGCGGAGGGAATGAGCAGTTCTTC. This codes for CASSIFSGSGGNEQFF. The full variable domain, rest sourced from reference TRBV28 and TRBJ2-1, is DVKVTQSSRYLVKRTGEKVFLECVQDMDHENMFWYRQDPGLGLRLIYFSYDVKMKEKGDIPEGYSVSREKKERFSLILESASTNQTSMYLCASSIFSGSGGNEQFFGPGTRLTVL.

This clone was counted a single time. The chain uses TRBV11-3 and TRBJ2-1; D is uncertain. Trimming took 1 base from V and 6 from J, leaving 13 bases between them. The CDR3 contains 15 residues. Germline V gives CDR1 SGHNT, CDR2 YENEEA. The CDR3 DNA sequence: TGTGCCAGCAGCTTAGCTCCCTCCGCAACCAATGAGCAGTTCTTC. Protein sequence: CASSLAPSATNEQFF. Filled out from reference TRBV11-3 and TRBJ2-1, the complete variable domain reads EAGVVQSPRYKIIEKKQPVAFWCNPISGHNTLYWYLQNLGQGPELLIRYENEEAVDDSQLPKDRFSAERLKGVDSTLKIQPAELGDSAVYLCASSLAPSATNEQFFGPGTRLTVL.

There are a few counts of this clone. CDR3 sequence reads: CASGGPTNEKLFF. The CDR3 nucleotides are TGTGCCAGCGGGGGACCAACTAATGAAAAACTGTTTTTT. This chain joins TRBV2 and TRBJ1-4; tentative D call: TRBD1 (5 bases). The length of the CDR3 is 13 residues. In germline, CDR1 is SNHLY, CDR2 FYNNEI. Trimming took off 8 bases at V and 0 bases at J, with 7 bases between the two ends.

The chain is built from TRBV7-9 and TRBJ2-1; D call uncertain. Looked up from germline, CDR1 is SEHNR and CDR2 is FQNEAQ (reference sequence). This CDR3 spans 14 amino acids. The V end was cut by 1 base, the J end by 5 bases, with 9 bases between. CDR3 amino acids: CASSLVGSNNEQFF. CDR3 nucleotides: TGTGCCAGCAGCTTAGTTGGCAGTAACAATGAGCAGTTCTTC.

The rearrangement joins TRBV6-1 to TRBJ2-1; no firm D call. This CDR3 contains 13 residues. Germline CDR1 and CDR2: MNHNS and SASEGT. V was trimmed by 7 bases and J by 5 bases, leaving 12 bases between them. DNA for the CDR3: TGTGCCAGCATCTGGTCCCTAAACAATGAGCAGTTCTTC. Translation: CASIWSLNNEQFF.

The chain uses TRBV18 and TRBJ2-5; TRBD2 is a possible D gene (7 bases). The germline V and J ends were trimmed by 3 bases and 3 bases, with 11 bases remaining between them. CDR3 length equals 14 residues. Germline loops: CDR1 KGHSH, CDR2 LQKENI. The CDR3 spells CASSPRGGEETQYF. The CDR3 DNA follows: TGTGCCAGCTCACCGAGGGGGGGCGAAGAGACCCAGTACTTC.

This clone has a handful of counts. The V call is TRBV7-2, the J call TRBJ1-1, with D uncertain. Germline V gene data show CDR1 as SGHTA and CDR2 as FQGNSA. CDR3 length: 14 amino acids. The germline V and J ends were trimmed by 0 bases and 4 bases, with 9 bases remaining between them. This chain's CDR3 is CASSLAMSGTEAFF. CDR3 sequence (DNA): TGTGCCAGCAGCTTAGCGATGAGCGGCACTGAAGCTTTCTTT. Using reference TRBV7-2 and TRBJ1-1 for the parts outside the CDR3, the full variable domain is GAGVSQSPSNKVTEKGKDVELRCDPISGHTALYWYRQSLGQGLEFLIYFQGNSAPDKSGLPSDRFSAERTGGSVSTLTIQRTQQEDSAVYLCASSLAMSGTEAFFGQGTRLTVV.

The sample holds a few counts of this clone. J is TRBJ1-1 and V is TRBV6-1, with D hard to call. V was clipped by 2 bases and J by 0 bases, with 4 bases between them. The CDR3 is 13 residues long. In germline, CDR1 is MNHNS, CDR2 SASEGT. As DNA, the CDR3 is TGTGCCAGCAGTGAAACGGTGAACACTGAAGCTTTCTTT. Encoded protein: CASSETVNTEAFF.

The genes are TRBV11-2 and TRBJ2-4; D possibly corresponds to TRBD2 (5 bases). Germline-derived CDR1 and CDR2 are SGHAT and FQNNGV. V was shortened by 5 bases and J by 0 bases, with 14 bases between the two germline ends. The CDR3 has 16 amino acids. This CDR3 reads CASSTRTELAKNIQYF. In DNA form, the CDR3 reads TGTGCCAGCAGCACCCGGACTGAACTAGCCAAAAACATTCAGTACTTC.

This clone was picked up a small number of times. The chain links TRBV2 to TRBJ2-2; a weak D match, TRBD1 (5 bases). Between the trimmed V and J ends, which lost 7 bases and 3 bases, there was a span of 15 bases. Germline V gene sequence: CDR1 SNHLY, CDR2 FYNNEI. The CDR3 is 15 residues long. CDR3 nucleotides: TGTGCCAGCACCGAAGGGCAGGGTTACACCGGGGAGCTGTTTTTT. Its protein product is CASTEGQGYTGELFF.